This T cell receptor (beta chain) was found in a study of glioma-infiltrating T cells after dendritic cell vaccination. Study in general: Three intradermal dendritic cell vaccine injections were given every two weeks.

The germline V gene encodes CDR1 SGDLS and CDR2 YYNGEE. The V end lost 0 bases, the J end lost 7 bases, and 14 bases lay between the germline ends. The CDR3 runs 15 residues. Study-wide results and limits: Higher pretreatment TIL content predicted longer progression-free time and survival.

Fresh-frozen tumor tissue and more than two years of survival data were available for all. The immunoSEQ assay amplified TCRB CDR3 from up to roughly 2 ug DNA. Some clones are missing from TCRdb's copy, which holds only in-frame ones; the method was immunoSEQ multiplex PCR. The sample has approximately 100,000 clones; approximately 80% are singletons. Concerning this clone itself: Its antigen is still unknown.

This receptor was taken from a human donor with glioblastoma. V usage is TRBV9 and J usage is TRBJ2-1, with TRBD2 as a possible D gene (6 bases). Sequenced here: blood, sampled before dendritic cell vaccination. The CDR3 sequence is CASSVEGGEWNEQFF. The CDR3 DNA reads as TGTGCCAGCAGCGTAGAAGGAGGGGAGTGGAATGAGCAGTTCTTC.